This entry is about one T cell receptor (beta chain). Use of 60 Vbeta and 13 Jbeta primers characterized the PCR. The protocol was immunoSEQ multiplex PCR, while the TCRdb copy is restricted to in-frame clones and leaves out a portion. This table has about 190,000 clones, about 81% appearing once. This sample was included in a study of cytomegalovirus exposure and HLA in healthy donors. The source material was PBMCs. The origin of this receptor is a man between 18 and 35 years old in good health and CMV-seronegative.

The CDR3 region has the DNA TGTGCCAGCAACCCCCGGGACAGCCTCAGCAATCAGCCCCAGCATTTT. It is translated as CASNPRDSLSNQPQHF. V usage is TRBV9 and J usage is TRBJ1-5; 7 bases fit TRBD1. V was clipped by 6 bases and J by 1 base; unmatched bases: 10. The CDR3 sequence is 16 residues long. Germline CDR1 reads SGDLS; CDR2 reads YYNGEE.